The sample holds one count of the clone carrying this T cell receptor beta chain. Its antigen remains unidentified. One end of the junction is discordant with germline, which a read error may explain. The sample contains more than one DNA sequence encoding this CDR3. The CDR3 length is 12 residues. The germline CDR1 and CDR2 sequences are MNHNS and SASEGT. 13 Jbeta primers and 60 Vbeta primers were used for the PCR. Original processing notes: Unique TCR beta chains totaled 65 million to 95 million in a later count, with around 11 million of them shared. The repertoire was sequenced with immunoSEQ multiplex PCR; TCRdb's copy has only in-frame clones and lacks some. The D gene and trimming were derived from the DNA, and the V and J assignments and clone size from that table. The sample comprises tens of thousands of clones, 77% of which are singletons, and more than 5% rests with the top ten. The record originates from a study of cytomegalovirus exposure and HLA in healthy donors. Broader study findings: Being productive about 90% or about 30% of the time was typical of most TCR beta V segments in an earlier analysis. Rarity characterized most TCR sequences, yet some public TCRs appeared in many donors. Several top significant clusters appeared, in a later analysis, to be linked to common viral pathogens.

The rearrangement links TRBV6-1 to TRBJ1-2; 7 bases match TRBD1. Sequencing used PBMCs. The TCR comes from a male donor in good health and CMV-seropositive. The CDR3 is CASSERQGKSPF. Here the CDR3 DNA reads TGTGCCAGCAGCGAGAGACAGGGAAAGAGCCCCTTC.